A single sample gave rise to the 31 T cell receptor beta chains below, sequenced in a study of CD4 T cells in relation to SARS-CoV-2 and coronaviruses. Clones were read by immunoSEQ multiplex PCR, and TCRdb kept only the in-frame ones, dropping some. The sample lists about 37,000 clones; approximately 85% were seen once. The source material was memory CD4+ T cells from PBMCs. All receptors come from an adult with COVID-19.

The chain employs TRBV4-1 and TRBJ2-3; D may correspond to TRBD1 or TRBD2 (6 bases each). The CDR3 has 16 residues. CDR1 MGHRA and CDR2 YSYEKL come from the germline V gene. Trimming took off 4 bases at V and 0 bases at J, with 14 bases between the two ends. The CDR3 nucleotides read TGCGCCAGCAGCCCGCGTCCGGGGGCCAGCACAGATACGCAGTATTTT. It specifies CASSPRPGASTDTQYF.

CDR3 DNA: TGTGCCATGGGACAGGGAGGGGATAATGAAAAACTGTTTTTT. Protein product: CAMGQGGDNEKLFF. The V call is TRBV6-5, the J call TRBJ1-4; 9 bases are shared with TRBD1. Germline trimming cut 10 bases from V and 4 bases from J; bases unmatched to any gene: 7. CDR3 length: 14 residues. Germline assignment: CDR1 MNHEY and CDR2 SVGAGI.

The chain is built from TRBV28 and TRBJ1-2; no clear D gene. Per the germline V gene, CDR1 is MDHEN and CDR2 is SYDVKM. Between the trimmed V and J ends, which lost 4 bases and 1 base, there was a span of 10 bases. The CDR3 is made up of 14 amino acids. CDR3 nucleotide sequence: TGTGCCAGCAGTTCCGGGATCCTTAACTATGGCTACACCTTC. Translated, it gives CASSSGILNYGYTF.

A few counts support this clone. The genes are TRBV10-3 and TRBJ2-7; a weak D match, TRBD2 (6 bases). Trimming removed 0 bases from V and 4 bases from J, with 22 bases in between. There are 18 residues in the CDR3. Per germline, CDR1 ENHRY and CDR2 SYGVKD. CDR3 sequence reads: CAISESMVGRGRLYEQYF. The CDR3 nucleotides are TGTGCCATCAGTGAGTCAATGGTAGGGCGGGGACGCCTATACGAGCAGTACTTC.

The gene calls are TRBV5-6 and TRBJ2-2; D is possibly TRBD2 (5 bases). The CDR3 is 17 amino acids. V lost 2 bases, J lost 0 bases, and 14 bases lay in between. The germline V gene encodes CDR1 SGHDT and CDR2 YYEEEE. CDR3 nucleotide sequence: TGTGCCAGCAGCTTCTACAGAGGACTTACGAACACCGGGGAGCTGTTTTTT. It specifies CASSFYRGLTNTGELFF.

The CDR3 protein is CASILAGTEKLFF. DNA of the CDR3: TGTGCCAGCATTCTTGCGGGGACAGAAAAACTGTTTTTT. The rearrangement links TRBV12-3 or TRBV12-4 to TRBJ1-4; D is possibly TRBD1 (6 bases). The CDR3 is made up of 13 amino acids. The germline V and J ends were trimmed by 7 bases and 8 bases, with 14 bases remaining between them.

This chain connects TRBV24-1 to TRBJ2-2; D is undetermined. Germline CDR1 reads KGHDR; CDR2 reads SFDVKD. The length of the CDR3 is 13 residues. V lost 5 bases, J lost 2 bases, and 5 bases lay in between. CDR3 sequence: CATSGVNTGELFF. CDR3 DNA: TGTGCCACCAGTGGCGTTAACACCGGGGAGCTGTTTTTT.

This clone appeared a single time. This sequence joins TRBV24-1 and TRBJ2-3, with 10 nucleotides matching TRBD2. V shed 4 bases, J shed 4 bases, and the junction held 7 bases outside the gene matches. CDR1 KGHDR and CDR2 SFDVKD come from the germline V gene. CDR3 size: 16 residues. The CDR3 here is CATSDTLAGVADTQYF. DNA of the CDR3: TGTGCCACCAGTGACACGCTAGCGGGAGTGGCAGATACGCAGTATTTT.

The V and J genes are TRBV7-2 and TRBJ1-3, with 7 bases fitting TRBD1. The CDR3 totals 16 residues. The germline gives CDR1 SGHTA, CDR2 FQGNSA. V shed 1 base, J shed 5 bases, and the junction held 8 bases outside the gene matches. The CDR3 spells CASSLVGGQERNTIYF. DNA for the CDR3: TGTGCCAGCAGCTTAGTTGGAGGACAGGAGAGAAACACCATATATTTT.

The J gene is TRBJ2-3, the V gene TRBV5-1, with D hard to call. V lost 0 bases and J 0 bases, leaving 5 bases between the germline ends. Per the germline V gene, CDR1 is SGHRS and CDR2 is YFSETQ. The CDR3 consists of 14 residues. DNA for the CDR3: TGCGCCAGCAGCTTGGCTTCTAGCACAGATACGCAGTATTTT. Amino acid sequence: CASSLASSTDTQYF.

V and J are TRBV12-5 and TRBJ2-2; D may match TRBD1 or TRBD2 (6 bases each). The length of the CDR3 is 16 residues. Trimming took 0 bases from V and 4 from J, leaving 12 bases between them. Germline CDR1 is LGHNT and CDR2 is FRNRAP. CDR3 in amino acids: CASGLVTGRFTGELFF. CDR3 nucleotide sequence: TGTGCTAGTGGTTTGGTAACAGGGAGGTTCACCGGGGAGCTGTTTTTT. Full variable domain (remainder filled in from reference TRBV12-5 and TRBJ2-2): DARVTQTPRHKVTEMGQEVTMRCQPILGHNTVFWYRQTMMQGLELLAYFRNRAPLDDSGMPKDRFSAEMPDATLATLKIQPSEPRDSAVYFCASGLVTGRFTGELFFGEGSRLTVL.

The CDR3 here is CATSRDLRERNTIYF. The CDR3 DNA reads as TGTGCCACCAGCAGAGATTTGAGAGAGCGGAACACCATATATTTT. This rearrangement joins TRBV15 to TRBJ1-3; D call uncertain. The CDR3 length is 15 residues. Germline assignment: CDR1 LNHNV and CDR2 YYDKDF (reference sequence). V was shortened by 0 bases and J by 7 bases, with 13 bases between the two germline ends.

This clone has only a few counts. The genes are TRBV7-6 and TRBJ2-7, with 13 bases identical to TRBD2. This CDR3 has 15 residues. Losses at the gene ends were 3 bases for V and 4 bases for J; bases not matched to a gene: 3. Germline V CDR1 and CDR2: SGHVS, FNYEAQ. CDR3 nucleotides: TGTGCCAGCAGCTTCGGACTAGCGGGAGAGTACGAGCAGTACTTC. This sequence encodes CASSFGLAGEYEQYF.

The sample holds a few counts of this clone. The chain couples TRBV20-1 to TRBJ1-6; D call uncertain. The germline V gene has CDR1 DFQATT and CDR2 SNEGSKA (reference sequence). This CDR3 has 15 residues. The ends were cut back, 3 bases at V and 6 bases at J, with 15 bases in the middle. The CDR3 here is CSASGLFELNSPLHF. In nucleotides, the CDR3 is TGCAGTGCTAGTGGGCTGTTTGAGCTTAATTCACCCCTCCACTTT.

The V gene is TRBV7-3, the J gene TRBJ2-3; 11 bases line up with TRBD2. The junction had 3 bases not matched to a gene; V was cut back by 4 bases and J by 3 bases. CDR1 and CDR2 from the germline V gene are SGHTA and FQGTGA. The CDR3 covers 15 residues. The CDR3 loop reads CASSSIAGGTDTQYF. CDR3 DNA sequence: TGTGCCAGCAGCTCGATAGCGGGAGGGACAGATACGCAGTATTTT.

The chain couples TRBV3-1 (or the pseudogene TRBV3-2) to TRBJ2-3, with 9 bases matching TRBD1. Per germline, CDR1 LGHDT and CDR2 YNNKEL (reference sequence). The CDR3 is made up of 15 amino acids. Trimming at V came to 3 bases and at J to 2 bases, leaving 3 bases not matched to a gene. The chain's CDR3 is CASSHYRGPTDTQYF. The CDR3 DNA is TGTGCCAGCAGCCACTACAGGGGGCCCACAGATACGCAGTATTTT.

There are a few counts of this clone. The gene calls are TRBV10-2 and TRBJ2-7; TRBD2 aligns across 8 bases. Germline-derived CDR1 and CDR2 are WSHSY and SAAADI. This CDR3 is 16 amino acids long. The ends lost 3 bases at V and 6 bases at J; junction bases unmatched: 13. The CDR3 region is CASSDPHAGGISEQYF. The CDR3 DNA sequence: TGCGCCAGCAGTGACCCCCACGCGGGAGGAATATCCGAGCAGTACTTC.

CDR3 DNA: TGTGCCATCAGCCGGACAGGGACTAATGAAAAACTGTTTTTT. Its protein is CAISRTGTNEKLFF. The chain links TRBV10-3 to TRBJ1-4, with 8 bases lining up with TRBD1. The CDR3 totals 14 residues. The germline V gene encodes CDR1 ENHRY and CDR2 SYGVKD. The J segment lost 2 bases and the V segment lost 6 bases, leaving 2 bases of the junction unmatched.

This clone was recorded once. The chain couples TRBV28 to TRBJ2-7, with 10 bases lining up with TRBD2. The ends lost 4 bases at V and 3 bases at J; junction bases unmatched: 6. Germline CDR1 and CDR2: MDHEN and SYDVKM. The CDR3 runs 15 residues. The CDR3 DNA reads TGTGCCAGCAGTTCGGTAGCGGGGGGAGTCTACGAGCAGTACTTC. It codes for CASSSVAGGVYEQYF.

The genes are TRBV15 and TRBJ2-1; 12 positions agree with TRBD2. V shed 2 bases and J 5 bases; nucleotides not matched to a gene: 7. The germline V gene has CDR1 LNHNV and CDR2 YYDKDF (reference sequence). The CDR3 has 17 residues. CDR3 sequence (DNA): TGTGCCACCAGCAGACTAGCGGGAGGGCCTCAAGACAATGAGCAGTTCTTC. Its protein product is CATSRLAGGPQDNEQFF.

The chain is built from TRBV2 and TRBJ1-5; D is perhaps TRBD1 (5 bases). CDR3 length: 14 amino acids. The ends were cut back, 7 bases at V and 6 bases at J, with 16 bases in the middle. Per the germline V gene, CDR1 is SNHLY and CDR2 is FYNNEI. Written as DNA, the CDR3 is TGTGCCAGCAATCGGGACGCCAAAGCTCAGCCCCAGCATTTT. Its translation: CASNRDAKAQPQHF.

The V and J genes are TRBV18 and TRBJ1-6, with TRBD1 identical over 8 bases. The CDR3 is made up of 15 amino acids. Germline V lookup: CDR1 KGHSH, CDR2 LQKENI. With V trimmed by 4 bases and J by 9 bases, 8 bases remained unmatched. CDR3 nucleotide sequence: TGTGCCAGCTCACGAAGAACAGGGGGGAGTTCACCCCTCCACTTT. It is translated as CASSRRTGGSSPLHF.

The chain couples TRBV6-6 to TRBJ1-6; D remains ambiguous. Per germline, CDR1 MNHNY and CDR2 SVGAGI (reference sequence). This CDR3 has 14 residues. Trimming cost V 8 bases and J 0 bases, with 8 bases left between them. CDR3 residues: CASGQSSYNSPLHF. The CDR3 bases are TGTGCCAGCGGGCAGAGCTCCTATAATTCACCCCTCCACTTT.

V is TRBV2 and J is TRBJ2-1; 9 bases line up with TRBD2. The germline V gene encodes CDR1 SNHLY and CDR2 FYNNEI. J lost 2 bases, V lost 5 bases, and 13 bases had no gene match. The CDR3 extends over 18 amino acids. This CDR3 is CASSYGTASSGTYNEQFF. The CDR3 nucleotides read TGTGCCAGCAGTTATGGTACAGCGTCTAGCGGGACCTACAATGAGCAGTTCTTC.

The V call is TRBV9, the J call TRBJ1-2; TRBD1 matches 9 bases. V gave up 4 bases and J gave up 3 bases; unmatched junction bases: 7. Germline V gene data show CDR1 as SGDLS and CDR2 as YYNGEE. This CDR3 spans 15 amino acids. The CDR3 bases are TGTGCCAGCAGCCCGATACAGGGGGCTGACTATGGCTACACCTTC. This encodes CASSPIQGADYGYTF.

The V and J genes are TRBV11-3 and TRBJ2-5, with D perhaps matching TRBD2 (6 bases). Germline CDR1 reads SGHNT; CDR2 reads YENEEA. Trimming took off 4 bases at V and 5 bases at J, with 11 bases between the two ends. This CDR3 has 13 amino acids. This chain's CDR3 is CASSSSGRETQYF. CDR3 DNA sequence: TGTGCCAGCAGCTCCTCGGGGAGGGAGACCCAGTACTTC.

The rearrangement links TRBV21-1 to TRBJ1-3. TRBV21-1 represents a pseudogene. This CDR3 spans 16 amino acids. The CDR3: CASSKPTRGSGNTIYF. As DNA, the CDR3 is TGTGCCAGCAGCAAACCCACCCGGGGCTCTGGAAACACCATATATTTT.

As DNA, the CDR3 is TGTGCCAGCAGCTTGGGGGGGGGAGTCTCGAACATTCAGTACTTC. It specifies CASSLGGGVSNIQYF. The chain combines TRBV5-6 with TRBJ2-4; 7 nucleotides agree with TRBD2. The CDR3 runs 15 residues. CDR1 and CDR2 (germline): SGHDT, YYEEEE. V lost 0 bases, J lost 7 bases, and 7 bases stayed unmatched.

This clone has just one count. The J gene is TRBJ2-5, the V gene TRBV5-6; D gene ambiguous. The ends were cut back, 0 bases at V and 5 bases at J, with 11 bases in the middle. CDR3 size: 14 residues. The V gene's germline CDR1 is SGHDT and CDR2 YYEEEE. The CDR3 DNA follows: TGTGCCAGCAGCTTGGGGGTTAGTTCGGAGACCCAGTACTTC. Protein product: CASSLGVSSETQYF.

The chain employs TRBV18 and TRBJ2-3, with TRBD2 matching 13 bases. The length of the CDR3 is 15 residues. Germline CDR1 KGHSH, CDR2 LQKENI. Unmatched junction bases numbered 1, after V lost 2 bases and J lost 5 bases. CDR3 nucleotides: TGTGCCAGCTCACCAAGGACTAGCGGGGGAGATACGCAGTATTTT. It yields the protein CASSPRTSGGDTQYF.

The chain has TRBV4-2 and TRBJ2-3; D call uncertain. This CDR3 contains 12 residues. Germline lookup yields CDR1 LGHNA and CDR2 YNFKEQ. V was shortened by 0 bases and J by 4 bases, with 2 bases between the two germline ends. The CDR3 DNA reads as TGTGCCAGCAGCCAAGAGTCAGATACGCAGTATTTT. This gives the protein CASSQESDTQYF.